This paragraph covers one T cell receptor beta chain sequence. CD45RO-negative CD8 cells positively selected for CCR7 made up the naive population, which excluded terminally differentiated effector memory CD45RA+ cells. The V segment lost 1 base and the J segment 1 base; nucleotides outside the gene matches: 12. There are 17 residues in the CDR3. Germline CDR1 and CDR2: GTSNPN and SVGIG (reference sequence). This table comes from immunoSEQ multiplex PCR, and its TCRdb copy is limited to in-frame clones, with some not included. This table has about 2.2 million clones, about 93% appearing once. This sample was taken from a study of shared clonotypes between healthy human individuals. Study in general: Contributing individuals were two females and a few males aged 18 to 49.

The origin of this receptor is a man between 18 and 35 years old in good health. Some clones in this sample may be carry-over from other donors' samples. V and J are TRBV30 and TRBJ1-1; TRBD1 matches 7 bases. Source material: naive CD8+ T cells from PBMCs. CDR3 amino acids: CAWSAWISGTANTEAFF. The CDR3 region has the DNA TGTGCCTGGAGTGCTTGGATATCCGGGACAGCGAACACTGAAGCTTTCTTT.